This T cell receptor beta chain was obtained from a study of human T cells and chemical hapten exposure. Study at large: Patch tests put 0.01% DPC on the upper back, read at 6 days. It was small differences in pooled library volume that mainly caused per-sample TCR yields to vary.

Study-level points and caveats: Donors in the study had alopecia, meaning their immune response may differ from healthy people's.

TCRdb processed the RACE reads anew with MiXCR; each CDR3 protein has one entry. The sample lists 35,000 to 45,000 distinct CDR3 sequences, more than 10% occurring once. Sample time point: pre-sensitization, week 0. Treatment of the sample: therapeutic diphenylcyclopropenone sensitization with weekly scalp DPC. Extraction of total RNA was performed on unfractionated whole blood. At patch-test visits, sampling came before the patch test. This clonotype was counted at least ten times. Antigen unknown. V was pared by 6 bases and J by 3 bases, with 12 bases between. The CDR3 has 14 residues. Germline V CDR1 and CDR2: MNHEY, SMNVEV (reference sequence).

The chain carries TRBV27 and TRBJ2-1; D is unresolved. The material sequenced was whole blood, taken in connection with sensitization to the hapten diphenylcyclopropenone (DPC). This clonotype was sampled from a woman in her 40s with alopecia areata. Some clones in this sample may be carry-over from other donors' samples. The CDR3 DNA reads as TGTGCCAGCAGCGCGGTTAGCTTCTACAATGAGCAGTTCTTC. This codes for CASSAVSFYNEQFF.